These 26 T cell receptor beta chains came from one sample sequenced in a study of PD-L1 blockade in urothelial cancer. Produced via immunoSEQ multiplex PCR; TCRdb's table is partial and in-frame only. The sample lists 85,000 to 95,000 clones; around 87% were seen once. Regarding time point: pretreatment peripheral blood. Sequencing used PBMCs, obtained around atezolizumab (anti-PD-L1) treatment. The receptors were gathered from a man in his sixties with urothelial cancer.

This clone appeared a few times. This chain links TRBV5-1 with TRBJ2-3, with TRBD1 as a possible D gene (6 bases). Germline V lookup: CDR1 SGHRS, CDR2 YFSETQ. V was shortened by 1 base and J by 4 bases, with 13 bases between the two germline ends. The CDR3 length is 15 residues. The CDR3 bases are TGCGCCAGCAGCTTGACTCCACAGGGTGCAGATACGCAGTATTTT. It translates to CASSLTPQGADTQYF.

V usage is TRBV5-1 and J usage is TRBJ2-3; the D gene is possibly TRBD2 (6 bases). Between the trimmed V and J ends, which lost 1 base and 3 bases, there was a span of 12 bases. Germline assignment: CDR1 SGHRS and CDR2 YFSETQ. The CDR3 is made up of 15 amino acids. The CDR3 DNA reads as TGCGCCAGCAGCTTGTCTTACCGGGAGACAGATACGCAGTATTTT. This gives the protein CASSLSYRETDTQYF.

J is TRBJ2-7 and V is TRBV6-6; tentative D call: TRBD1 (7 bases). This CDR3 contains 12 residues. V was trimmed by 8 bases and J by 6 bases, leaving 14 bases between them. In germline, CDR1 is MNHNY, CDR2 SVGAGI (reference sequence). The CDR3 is CASGGTAGEQYF. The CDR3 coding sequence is TGTGCCAGCGGTGGGACAGCGGGCGAGCAGTACTTC.

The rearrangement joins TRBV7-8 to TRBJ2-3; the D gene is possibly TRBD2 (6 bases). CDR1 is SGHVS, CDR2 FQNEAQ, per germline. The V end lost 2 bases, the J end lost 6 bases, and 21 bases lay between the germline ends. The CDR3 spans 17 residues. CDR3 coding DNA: TGTGCCAGCAGCTTATCGGCTAGCGCAAACCGGGGGGATACGCAGTATTTT. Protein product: CASSLSASANRGDTQYF.

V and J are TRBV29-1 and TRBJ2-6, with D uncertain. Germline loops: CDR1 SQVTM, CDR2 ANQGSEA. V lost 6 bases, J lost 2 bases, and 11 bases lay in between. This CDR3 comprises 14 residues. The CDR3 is CSVHAAPGANVLTF. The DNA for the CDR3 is TGCAGCGTCCACGCGGCCCCTGGGGCCAACGTCCTGACTTTC.

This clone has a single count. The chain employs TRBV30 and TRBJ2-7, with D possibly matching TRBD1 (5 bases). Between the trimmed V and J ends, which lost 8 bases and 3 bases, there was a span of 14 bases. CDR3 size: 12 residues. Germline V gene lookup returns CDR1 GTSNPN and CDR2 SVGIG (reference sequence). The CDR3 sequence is CARASGNYEQYF. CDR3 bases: TGTGCCCGGGCATCAGGGAACTACGAGCAGTACTTC.

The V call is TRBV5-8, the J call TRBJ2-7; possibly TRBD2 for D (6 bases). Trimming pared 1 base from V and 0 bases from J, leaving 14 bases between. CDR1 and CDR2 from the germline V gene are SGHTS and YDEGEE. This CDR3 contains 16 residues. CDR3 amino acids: CASSLSADYYSYEQYF. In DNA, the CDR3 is TGTGCCAGCAGCTTGTCCGCGGACTACTACTCCTACGAGCAGTACTTC.

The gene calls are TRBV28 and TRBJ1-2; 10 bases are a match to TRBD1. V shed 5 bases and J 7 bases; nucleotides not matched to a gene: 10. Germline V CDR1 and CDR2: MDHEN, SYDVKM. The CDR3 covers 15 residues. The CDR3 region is CASSPGQGVRSGYTF. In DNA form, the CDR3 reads TGTGCCAGCAGTCCCGGACAGGGGGTGAGGTCTGGCTACACCTTC.

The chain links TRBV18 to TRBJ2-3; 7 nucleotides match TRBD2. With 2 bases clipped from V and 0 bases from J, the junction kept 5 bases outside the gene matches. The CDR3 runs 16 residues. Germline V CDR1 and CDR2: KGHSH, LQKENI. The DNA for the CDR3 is TGTGCCAGCTCACCAGGCCAGCGGGGAAGCACAGATACGCAGTATTTT. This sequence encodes CASSPGQRGSTDTQYF.

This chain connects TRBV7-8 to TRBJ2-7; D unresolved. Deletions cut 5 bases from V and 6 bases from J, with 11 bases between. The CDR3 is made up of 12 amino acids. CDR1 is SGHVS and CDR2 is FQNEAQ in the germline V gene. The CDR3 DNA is TGTGCCAGCAGCGCAGTGGTTGGCGAGCAGTACTTC. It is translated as CASSAVVGEQYF.

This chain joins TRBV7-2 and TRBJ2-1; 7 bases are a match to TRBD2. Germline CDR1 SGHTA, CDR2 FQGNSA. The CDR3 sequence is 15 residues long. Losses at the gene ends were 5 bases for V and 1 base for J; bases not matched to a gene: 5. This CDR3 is CASSPAAGSYNEQFF. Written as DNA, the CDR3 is TGTGCCAGCAGCCCAGCAGCGGGGTCCTACAATGAGCAGTTCTTC.

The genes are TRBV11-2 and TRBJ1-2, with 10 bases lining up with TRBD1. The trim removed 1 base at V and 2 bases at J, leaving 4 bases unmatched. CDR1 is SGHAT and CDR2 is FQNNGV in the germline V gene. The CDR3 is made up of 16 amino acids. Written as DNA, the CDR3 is TGTGCCAGCAGCTTAGGGGGACAGGGGATAAACTATGGCTACACCTTC. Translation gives CASSLGGQGINYGYTF.

The CDR3 reads CATTQGADTEAFF. The CDR3 DNA follows: TGTGCCACCACACAGGGGGCGGACACTGAAGCTTTCTTT. The chain couples TRBV10-3 to TRBJ1-1; 9 nucleotides agree with TRBD1. V gave up 10 bases and J gave up 3 bases; unmatched junction bases: 6. Germline loops: CDR1 ENHRY, CDR2 SYGVKD. CDR3 length: 13 residues.

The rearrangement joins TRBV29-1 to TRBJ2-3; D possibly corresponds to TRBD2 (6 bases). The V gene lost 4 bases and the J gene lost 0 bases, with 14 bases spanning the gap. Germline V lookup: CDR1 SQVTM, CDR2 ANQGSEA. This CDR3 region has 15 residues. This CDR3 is CSVVGGGTSTDTQYF. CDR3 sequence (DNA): TGCAGCGTTGTCGGTGGCGGGACGAGCACAGATACGCAGTATTTT.

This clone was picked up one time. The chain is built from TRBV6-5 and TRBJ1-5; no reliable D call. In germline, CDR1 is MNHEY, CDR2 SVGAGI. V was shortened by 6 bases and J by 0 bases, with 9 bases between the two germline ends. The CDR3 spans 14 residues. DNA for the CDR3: TGTGCCAGCAGCTTGACACCTAGCAATCAGCCCCAGCATTTT. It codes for CASSLTPSNQPQHF.

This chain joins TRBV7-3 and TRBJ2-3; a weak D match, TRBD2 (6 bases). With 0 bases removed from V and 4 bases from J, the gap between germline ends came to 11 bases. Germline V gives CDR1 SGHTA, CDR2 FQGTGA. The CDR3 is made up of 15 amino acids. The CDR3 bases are TGTGCCAGCAGCTTAACCCGGGAGCAGGCAGATACGCAGTATTTT. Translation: CASSLTREQADTQYF.

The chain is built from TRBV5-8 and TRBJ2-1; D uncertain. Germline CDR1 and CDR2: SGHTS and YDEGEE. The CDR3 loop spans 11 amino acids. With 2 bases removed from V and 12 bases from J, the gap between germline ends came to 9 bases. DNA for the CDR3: TGTGCCAGCAGCTTTGCCGGTGGGCAGTTCTTC. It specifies CASSFAGGQFF. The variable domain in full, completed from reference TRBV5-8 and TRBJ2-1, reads EAGVTQSPTHLIKTRGQQATLRCSPISGHTSVYWYQQALGLGLQFLLWYDEGEERNRGNFPPRFSGRQFPNYSSELNVNALELEDSALYLCASSFAGGQFFGPGTRLTVL.

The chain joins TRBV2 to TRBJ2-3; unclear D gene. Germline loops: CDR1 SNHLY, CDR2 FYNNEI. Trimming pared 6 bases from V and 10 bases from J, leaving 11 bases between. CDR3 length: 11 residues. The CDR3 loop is CASRDKYAQYF. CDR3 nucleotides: TGTGCCAGCAGAGACAAATACGCGCAGTATTTT.

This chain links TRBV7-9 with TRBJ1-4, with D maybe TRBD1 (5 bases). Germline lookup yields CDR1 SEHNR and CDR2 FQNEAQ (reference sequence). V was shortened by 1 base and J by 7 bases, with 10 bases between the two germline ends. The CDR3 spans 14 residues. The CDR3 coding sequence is TGTGCCAGCAGCTTAGGGGGGGTCGGTGAAAAACTGTTTTTT. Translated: CASSLGGVGEKLFF.

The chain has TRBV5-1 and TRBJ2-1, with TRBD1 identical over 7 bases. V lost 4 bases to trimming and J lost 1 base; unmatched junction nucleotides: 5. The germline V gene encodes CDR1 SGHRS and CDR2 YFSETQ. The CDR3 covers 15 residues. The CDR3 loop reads CASSIPGQSYNEQFF. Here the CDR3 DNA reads TGCGCCAGCAGCATACCGGGACAGTCCTACAATGAGCAGTTCTTC.

The CDR3 protein is CASSEFAAREQYF. The CDR3 region has the DNA TGTGCCAGCAGTGAATTTGCCGCACGGGAGCAGTACTTC. The gene calls are TRBV25-1 and TRBJ2-7; unclear D gene. Trimming left V 1 base short and J 7 bases short, with 11 bases between. CDR1 is MGHDK and CDR2 is SYGVNS in the germline V gene. The CDR3 is made up of 13 amino acids.

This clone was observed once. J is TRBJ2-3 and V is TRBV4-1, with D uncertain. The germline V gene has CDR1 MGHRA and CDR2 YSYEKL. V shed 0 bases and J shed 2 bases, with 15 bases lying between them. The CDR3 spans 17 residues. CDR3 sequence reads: CASSQDPVPRDTDTQYF. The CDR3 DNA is TGCGCCAGCAGCCAAGACCCCGTTCCACGAGACACAGATACGCAGTATTTT.

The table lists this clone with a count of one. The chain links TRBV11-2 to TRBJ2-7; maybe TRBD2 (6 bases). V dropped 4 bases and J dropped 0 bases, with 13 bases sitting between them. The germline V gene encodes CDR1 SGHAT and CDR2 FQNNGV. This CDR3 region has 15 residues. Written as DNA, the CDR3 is TGTGCCAGCAGCTCGGAGGGTCGGGGCTCCTACGAGCAGTACTTC. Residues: CASSSEGRGSYEQYF.

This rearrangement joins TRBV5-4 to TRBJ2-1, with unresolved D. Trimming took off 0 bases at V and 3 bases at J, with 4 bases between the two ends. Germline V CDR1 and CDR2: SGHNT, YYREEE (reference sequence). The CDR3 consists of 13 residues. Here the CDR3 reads CASSLGLYNEQFF. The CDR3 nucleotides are TGTGCCAGCAGCTTGGGACTCTACAATGAGCAGTTCTTC. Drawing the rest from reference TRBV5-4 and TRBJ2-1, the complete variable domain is ETGVTQSPTHLIKTRGQQVTLRCSSQSGHNTVSWYQQALGQGPQFIFQYYREEENGRGNFPPRFSGLQFPNYSSELNVNALELDDSALYLCASSLGLYNEQFFGPGTRLTVL.

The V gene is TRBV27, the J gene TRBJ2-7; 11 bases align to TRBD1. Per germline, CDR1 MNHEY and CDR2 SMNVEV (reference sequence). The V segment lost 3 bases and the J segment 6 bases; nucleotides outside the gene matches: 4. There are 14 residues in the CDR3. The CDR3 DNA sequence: TGTGCCAGCAGTTTCCGGGACAGGGGGGCCGAGCAGTACTTC. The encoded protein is CASSFRDRGAEQYF.

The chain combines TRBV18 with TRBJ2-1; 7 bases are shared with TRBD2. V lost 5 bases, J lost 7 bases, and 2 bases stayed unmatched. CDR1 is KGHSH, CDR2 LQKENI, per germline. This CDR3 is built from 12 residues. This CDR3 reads CASSGAGNEQFF. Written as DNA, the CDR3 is TGTGCCAGCTCAGGAGCGGGGAATGAGCAGTTCTTC.